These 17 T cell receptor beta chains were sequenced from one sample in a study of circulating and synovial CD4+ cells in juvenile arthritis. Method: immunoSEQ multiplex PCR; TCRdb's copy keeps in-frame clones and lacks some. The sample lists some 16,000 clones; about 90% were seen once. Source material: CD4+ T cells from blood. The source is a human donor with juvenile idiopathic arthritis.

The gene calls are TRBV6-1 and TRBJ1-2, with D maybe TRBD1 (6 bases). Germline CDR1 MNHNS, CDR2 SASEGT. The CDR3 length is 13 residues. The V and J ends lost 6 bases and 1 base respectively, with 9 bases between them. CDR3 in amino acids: CASSEQGNYGYTF. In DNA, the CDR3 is TGTGCCAGCAGCGAACAGGGTAACTATGGCTACACCTTC.

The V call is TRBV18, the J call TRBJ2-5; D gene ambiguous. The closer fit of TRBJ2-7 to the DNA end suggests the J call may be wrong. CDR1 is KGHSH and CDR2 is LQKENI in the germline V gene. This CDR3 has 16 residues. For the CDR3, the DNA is TGTGCCAGCTCACCGCCACCCTCAGCAGGAACCTACGAGCAGTACTTC. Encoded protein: CASSPPPSAGTYEQYF.

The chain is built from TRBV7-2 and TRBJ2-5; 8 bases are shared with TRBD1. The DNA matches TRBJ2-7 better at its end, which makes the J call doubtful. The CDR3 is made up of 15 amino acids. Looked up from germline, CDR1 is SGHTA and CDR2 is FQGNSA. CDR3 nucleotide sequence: TGTGCCAGCAGCTTAGGCGGACAGGGTTTCTACGAGCAGTACTTC. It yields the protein CASSLGGQGFYEQYF.

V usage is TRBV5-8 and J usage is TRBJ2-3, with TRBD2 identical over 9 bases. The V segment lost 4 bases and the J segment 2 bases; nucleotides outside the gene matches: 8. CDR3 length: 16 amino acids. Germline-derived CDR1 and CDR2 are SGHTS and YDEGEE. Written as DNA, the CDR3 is TGTGCCAGCAGCGGTGAGACTAGCGGAGACACAGATACGCAGTATTTT. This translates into CASSGETSGDTDTQYF.

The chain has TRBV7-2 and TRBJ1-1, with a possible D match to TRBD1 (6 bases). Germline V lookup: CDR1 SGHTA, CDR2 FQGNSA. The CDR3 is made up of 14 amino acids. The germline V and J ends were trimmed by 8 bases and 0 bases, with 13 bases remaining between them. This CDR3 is CASRLQGMNTEAFF. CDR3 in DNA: TGTGCCAGCCGCCTACAGGGCATGAACACTGAAGCTTTCTTT.

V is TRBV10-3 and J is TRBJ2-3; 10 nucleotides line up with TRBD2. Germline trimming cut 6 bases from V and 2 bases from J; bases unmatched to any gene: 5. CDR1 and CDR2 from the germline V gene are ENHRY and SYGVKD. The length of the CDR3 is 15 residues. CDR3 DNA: TGTGCCATCAGGAGAGCGGGAGGGGTCACAGATACGCAGTATTTT. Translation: CAIRRAGGVTDTQYF.

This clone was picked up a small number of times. This CDR3 is CASSIKREAPSYEQYF. The CDR3 bases are TGTGCCAGTAGTATAAAGCGGGAGGCCCCTTCCTACGAGCAGTACTTC. The V gene is TRBV19, the J gene TRBJ2-7; TRBD2 matches 9 bases. The CDR3 runs to 16 residues. Germline values: CDR1 LNHDA, CDR2 SQIVND (reference sequence). J was trimmed by 1 base and V by 2 bases; bases with no gene match: 6.

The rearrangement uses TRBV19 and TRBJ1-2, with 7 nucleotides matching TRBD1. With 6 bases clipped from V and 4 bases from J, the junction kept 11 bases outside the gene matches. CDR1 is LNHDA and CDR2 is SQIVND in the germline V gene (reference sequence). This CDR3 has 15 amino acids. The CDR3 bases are TGTGCCAGTAGAACTACAGGGGTGGGAGTCTATGGCTACACCTTC. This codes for CASRTTGVGVYGYTF.

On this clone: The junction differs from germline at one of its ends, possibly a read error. CDR3 residues: CASSVDRGYLGGANVLTF. The CDR3 region has the DNA TGTGCCAGCAGCGTAGACAGGGGGTATTTAGGTGGGGCCAACGTCCTGACTTTC. The rearrangement joins TRBV11-2 to TRBJ2-6; TRBD1 agrees at 9 bases. The germline V gene has CDR1 SGHAT and CDR2 FQNNGV. The length of the CDR3 is 18 residues. The full variable domain, completed using reference TRBV11-2 and TRBJ2-6, is EAGVAQSPRYKIIEKRQSVAFWCNPISGHATLYWYQQILGQGPKLLIQFQNNGVVDDSQLPKDRFSAERLKGVDSTLKIQPAKLEDSAVYLCASSVDRGYLGGANVLTFGAGSRLTVL.

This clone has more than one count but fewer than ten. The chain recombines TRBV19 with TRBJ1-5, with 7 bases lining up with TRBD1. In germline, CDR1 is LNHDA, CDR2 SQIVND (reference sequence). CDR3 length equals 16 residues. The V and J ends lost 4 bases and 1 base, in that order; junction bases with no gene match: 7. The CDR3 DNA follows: TGTGCCAGTAGTACTCAAAAGGGGGCCAGCAATCAGCCCCAGCATTTT. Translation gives CASSTQKGASNQPQHF.

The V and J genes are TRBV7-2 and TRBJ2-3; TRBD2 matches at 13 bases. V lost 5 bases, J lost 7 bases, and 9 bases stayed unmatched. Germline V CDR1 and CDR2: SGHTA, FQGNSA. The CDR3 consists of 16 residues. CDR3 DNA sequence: TGTGCCAGCAGCACCACTAGCGGGGGGGCTATATATACGCAGTATTTT. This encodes CASSTTSGGAIYTQYF.

The CDR3 DNA follows: TGCGCCAGCAGCCAAGATCAACGCTATTCCGAGTATGGCTACACCTTC. It codes for CASSQDQRYSEYGYTF. The rearrangement uses TRBV4-1 and TRBJ1-2; D remains ambiguous. The germline CDR1 and CDR2 sequences are MGHRA and YSYEKL. CDR3 length: 16 amino acids. Trimming removed 0 bases from V and 5 bases from J, with 16 bases in between.

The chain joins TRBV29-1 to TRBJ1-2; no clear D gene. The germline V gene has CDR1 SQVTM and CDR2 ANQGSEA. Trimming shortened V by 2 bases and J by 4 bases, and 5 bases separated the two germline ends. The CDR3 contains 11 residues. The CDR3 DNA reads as TGCAGCGTTGAACCCGGCTATGGCTACACCTTC. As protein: CSVEPGYGYTF.

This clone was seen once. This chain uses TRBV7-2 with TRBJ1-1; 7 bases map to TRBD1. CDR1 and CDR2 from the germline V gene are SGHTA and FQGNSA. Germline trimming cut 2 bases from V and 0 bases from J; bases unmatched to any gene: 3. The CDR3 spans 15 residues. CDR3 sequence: CASSLWTGMNTEAFF. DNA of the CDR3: TGTGCCAGCAGCTTATGGACAGGCATGAACACTGAAGCTTTCTTT.

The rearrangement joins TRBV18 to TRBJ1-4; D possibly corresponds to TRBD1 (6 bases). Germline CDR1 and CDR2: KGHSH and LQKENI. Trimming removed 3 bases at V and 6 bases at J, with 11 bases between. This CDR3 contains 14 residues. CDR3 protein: CASSPSGVYEKLFF. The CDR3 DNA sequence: TGTGCCAGCTCACCGTCAGGGGTATATGAAAAACTGTTTTTT. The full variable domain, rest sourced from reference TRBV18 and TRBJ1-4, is NAGVMQNPRHLVRRRGQEARLRCSPMKGHSHVYWYRQLPEEGLKFMVYLQKENIIDESGMPKERFSAEFPKEGPSILRIQQVVRGDSAAYFCASSPSGVYEKLFFGSGTQLSVL.

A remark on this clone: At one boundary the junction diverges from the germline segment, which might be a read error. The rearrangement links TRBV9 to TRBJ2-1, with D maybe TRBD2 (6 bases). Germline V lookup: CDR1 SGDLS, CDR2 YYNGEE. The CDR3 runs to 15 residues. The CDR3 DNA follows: TGTGCCAACAGCGTAGTTTCGGGAGAAGTGAGTGAGCAGTTCTTC. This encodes CANSVVSGEVSEQFF.

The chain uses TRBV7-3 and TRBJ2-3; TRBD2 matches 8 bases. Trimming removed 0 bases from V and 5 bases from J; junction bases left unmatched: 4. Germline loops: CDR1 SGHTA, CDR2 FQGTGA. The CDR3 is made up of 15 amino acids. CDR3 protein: CASSLTPGGGDTQYF. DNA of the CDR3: TGTGCCAGCAGCTTAACGCCGGGAGGGGGAGATACGCAGTATTTT. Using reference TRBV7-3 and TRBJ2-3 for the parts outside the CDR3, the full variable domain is GAGVSQTPSNKVTEKGKYVELRCDPISGHTALYWYRQSLGQGPEFLIYFQGTGAADDSGLPNDRFFAVRPEGSVSTLKIQRTERGDSAVYLCASSLTPGGGDTQYFGPGTRLTVL.